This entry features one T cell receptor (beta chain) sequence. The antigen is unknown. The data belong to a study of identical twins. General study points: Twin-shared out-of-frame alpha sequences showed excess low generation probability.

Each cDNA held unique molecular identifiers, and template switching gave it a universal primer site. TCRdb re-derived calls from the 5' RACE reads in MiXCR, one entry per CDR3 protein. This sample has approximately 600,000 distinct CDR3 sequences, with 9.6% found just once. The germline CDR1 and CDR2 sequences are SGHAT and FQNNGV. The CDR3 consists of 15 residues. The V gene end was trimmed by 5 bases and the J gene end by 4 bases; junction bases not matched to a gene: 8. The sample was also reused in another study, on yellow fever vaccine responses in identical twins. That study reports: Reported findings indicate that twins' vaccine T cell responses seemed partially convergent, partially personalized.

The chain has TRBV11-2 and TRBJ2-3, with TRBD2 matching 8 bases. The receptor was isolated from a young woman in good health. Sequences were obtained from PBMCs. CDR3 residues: CASSPLGGAADTQYF. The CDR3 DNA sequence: TGTGCCAGCAGCCCCCTCGGGGGGGCGGCAGATACGCAGTATTTT.